This T cell receptor (beta chain) was recovered during a study of cytomegalovirus exposure and HLA in healthy donors. Whole-study results and caveats: High sensitivity and specificity were reportedly achieved when the classifier diagnosed cytomegalovirus status. According to a later analysis, TCR clusters from the first cohort tended to co-occur in the roughly 120 validation repertoires.

The table came from immunoSEQ multiplex PCR; TCRdb's copy has only in-frame clones and leaves some out. The sample holds 130,000 or so clones, roughly 86% seen once. A remark on this clone: The target antigen is unknown.

This CDR3 spans 18 amino acids. Per the germline V gene, CDR1 is MNHNS and CDR2 is SASEGT. The junction had 11 bases not matched to a gene; V was cut back by 4 bases and J by 2 bases. The chain recombines TRBV6-1 with TRBJ1-4, with 9 bases fitting TRBD1. The sequence was collected from a man aged 30-40 years in good health and CMV-seronegative. The sequenced material came from PBMCs. The CDR3 spells CASSVALQGATTNEKLFF. The CDR3 bases are TGTGCCAGCAGTGTTGCTTTACAGGGGGCGACGACTAATGAAAAACTGTTTTTT.